The 3 T cell receptor beta chains given below trace back to one sample, sequenced in a study of cytomegalovirus exposure and HLA in healthy donors (dated by TCRdb to about 2017). The library relied on the immunoSEQ multiplex PCR assay. Drawn from immuneACCESS, this table holds only the in-frame rearrangements with V and J called that TCRdb kept. Clones are partly lost; checked studies trace under half to an unresolved V gene and leave the rest unexplained. The sample data list about 140,000 clones, and around 80% of these were observed just once. Roughly 29% of the sample is in the top ten clones. Sequenced material: PBMCs. Every receptor here comes from a young man in good health and CMV-seropositive.

This clone was counted only a few times. CDR3 in amino acids: CASSPVGGESYGYTF. The CDR3 nucleotides are TGCGCCAGCAGCCCGGTAGGGGGGGAGAGCTATGGCTACACCTTC. The V and J genes are TRBV5-1 and TRBJ1-2; tentatively, D is TRBD1 (6 bases). Germline-derived CDR1 and CDR2 are SGHRS and YFSETQ. The CDR3 totals 15 residues. V lost 4 bases and J 4 bases, leaving 17 bases between the germline ends.

The chain carries TRBV19 and TRBJ2-7; the D gene is possibly TRBD1 (6 bases). This CDR3 spans 12 amino acids. Looked up from germline, CDR1 is LNHDA and CDR2 is SQIVND (reference sequence). V was pared by 8 bases and J by 5 bases, with 13 bases between. CDR3 sequence: CASAQGPNEQYF. In DNA, the CDR3 is TGTGCCAGTGCACAGGGTCCCAACGAGCAGTACTTC.

This chain joins TRBV2 and TRBJ2-1, with TRBD2 matching 8 bases. The CDR3 totals 15 residues. V gave up 6 bases and J gave up 0 bases; unmatched junction bases: 4. CDR1 is SNHLY and CDR2 is FYNNEI in the germline V gene. This chain's CDR3 is CASRREVPSYNEQFF. CDR3 DNA sequence: TGTGCCAGCAGGCGGGAGGTCCCCTCCTACAATGAGCAGTTCTTC.